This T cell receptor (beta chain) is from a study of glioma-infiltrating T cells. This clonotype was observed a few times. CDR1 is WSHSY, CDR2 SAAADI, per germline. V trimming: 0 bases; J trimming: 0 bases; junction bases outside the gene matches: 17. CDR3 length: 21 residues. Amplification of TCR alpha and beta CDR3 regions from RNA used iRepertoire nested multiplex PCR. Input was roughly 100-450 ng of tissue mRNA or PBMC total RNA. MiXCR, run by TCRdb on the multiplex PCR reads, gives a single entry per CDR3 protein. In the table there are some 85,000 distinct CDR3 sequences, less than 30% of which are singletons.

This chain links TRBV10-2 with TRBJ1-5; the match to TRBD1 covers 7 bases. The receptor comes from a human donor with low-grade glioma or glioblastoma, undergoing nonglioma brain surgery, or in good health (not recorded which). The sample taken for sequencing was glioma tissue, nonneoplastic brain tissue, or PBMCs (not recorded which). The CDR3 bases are TGCGCCAGCAGTGAGTCAACGACCGGGACAGCAGACCCCTATAGCAATCAGCCCCAGCATTTT. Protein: CASSESTTGTADPYSNQPQHF.